This T cell receptor beta chain was identified in a study of T cell changes during pregnancy in multiple sclerosis (dated by TCRdb to 2018 to 2020). Broadly, across the study: The study looked at changes in the T cell repertoire across pregnancy in women with multiple sclerosis.

Spanning cysteine to phenylalanine, the CDR3 consists of 17 amino acids. Only the CDR3 portion is preserved as DNA: 51 bases, with reading frame beginning at the first base. Looking up the germline V gene yields CDR1 KGHSH and CDR2 LQKENI. Cut back by 3 bases and 7 bases, the V and J ends lie 19 bases apart. The library came from the immunoSEQ multiplex PCR assay. Imported from immuneACCESS, the table was reduced by TCRdb to in-frame sequences with V and J called. These copies leave out some clones; in studies compared against another copy, an unresolved V gene accounts for under half, and the cause of the remainder is not known. The sample yields roughly 20,000 clones; 80% to 95% were counted once. Clones ranked in the top ten supply more than 0.6% of the sample. On this clone itself: Its antigen is unknown. Per-base qualities were not stored, and no clone one base away is much larger.

The sequence joins TRBV18 to TRBJ1-6; matching of 6 bases hints at TRBD1 as the D gene. Sample: CD4+ T cells from peripheral blood mononuclear cells, taken in the third trimester of pregnancy. This receptor was identified in a female donor with multiple sclerosis, enrolled in a pregnancy study. The CDR3 sequence is CASSPTTRTEGNSPLHF. In nucleotide form, the sequence is TGTGCCAGCTCACCGACGACCCGGACAGAGGGGAATTCACCCCTCCACTTT.